These 29 T cell receptor beta chains were all obtained from the same sample, sequenced in a study of graft-versus-host responses after intestinal transplantation. Produced via immunoSEQ multiplex PCR; TCRdb's table is partial and in-frame only. The sample carries 35,000 to 55,000 clones, approximately 92% recorded once. The input for sequencing was PBMCs, taken around 27 months after a first intestinal transplant, on the day of a second. The source is a human patient who received an intestinal transplant, so some T cells may come from the graft donor.

The rearrangement uses TRBV6-5 and TRBJ2-7, with 8 bases lining up with TRBD2. Germline V CDR1 and CDR2: MNHEY, SVGAGI. This CDR3 has 12 residues. With V trimmed by 10 bases and J by 3 bases, 5 bases remained unmatched. CDR3 DNA sequence: TGTGCCACGGGCGGGAGGAGCTACGAGCAGTACTTC. Its translation is CATGGRSYEQYF.

The chain recombines TRBV5-1 with TRBJ1-1; D ambiguous. Looked up from germline, CDR1 is SGHRS and CDR2 is YFSETQ. V lost 4 bases to trimming and J lost 5 bases, with 15 bases between them. There are 14 residues in the CDR3. CDR3 protein: CASSRDLEKTEAFF. For the CDR3, the DNA is TGCGCCAGCAGCCGCGACTTGGAGAAAACTGAAGCTTTCTTT. The whole variable domain, remainder taken from reference TRBV5-1 and TRBJ1-1, is KAGVTQTPRYLIKTRGQQVTLSCSPISGHRSVSWYQQTPGQGLQFLFEYFSETQRNKGNFPGRFSGRQFSNSRSEMNVSTLELGDSALYLCASSRDLEKTEAFFGQGTRLTVV.

The J gene is TRBJ2-7, the V gene TRBV7-6; D not resolved. The germline V gene encodes CDR1 SGHVS and CDR2 FNYEAQ. CDR3 size: 13 residues. Deletions cut 5 bases from V and 3 bases from J, with 11 bases between. CDR3 nucleotide sequence: TGTGCCAGCAGCGGAGAGGCTAACTACGAGCAGTACTTC. It specifies CASSGEANYEQYF.

This clone was observed a few times. The rearrangement uses TRBV27 and TRBJ1-1; TRBD1 agrees at 8 bases. With V trimmed by 9 bases and J by 1 base, 7 bases remained unmatched. Per the germline V gene, CDR1 is MNHEY and CDR2 is SMNVEV (reference sequence). This CDR3 has 14 amino acids. The CDR3 DNA follows: TGTGCCAGTCGACCGGGACAGGCGAACACTGAAGCTTTCTTT. It translates to CASRPGQANTEAFF.

This clone has only one observation. CDR3 coding DNA: TGTGCCTGGCTAGGGACTAGCGGTCGTAATGAGCAGTTCTTC. Protein product: CAWLGTSGRNEQFF. J is TRBJ2-1 and V is TRBV30; 11 bases align to TRBD2. CDR3 length: 14 residues. Germline lookup yields CDR1 GTSNPN and CDR2 SVGIG (reference sequence). The trim removed 5 bases at V and 7 bases at J, leaving 7 bases unmatched.

This clone was detected once. V gene TRBV9 combines with J gene TRBJ2-2, with D hard to call. Germline CDR1 SGDLS, CDR2 YYNGEE. Trimming took off 0 bases at V and 6 bases at J, with 6 bases between the two ends. This CDR3 is 13 amino acids long. The CDR3 nucleotides are TGTGCCAGCAGCGTAGAGCCCCCCGGGGAGCTGTTTTTT. It encodes CASSVEPPGELFF.

The gene calls are TRBV27 and TRBJ1-2; tentative D call: TRBD1 (5 bases). The germline V and J ends were trimmed by 6 bases and 4 bases, with 15 bases remaining between them. Germline V gives CDR1 MNHEY, CDR2 SMNVEV (reference sequence). The CDR3 consists of 14 residues. The CDR3 reads CASSPGTDVYGYTF. The CDR3 DNA reads TGTGCCAGCAGCCCCGGGACTGATGTCTATGGCTACACCTTC.

This chain uses TRBV5-1 with TRBJ1-1; D gene unclear. V lost 0 bases to trimming and J lost 5 bases, with 5 bases between them. Germline V lookup: CDR1 SGHRS, CDR2 YFSETQ. This CDR3 has 12 residues. The CDR3 loop is CASSLVLTEAFF. CDR3 in DNA: TGCGCCAGCAGCTTGGTCCTAACTGAAGCTTTCTTT. Combining the CDR3 with reference TRBV5-1 and TRBJ1-1 gives the whole variable domain KAGVTQTPRYLIKTRGQQVTLSCSPISGHRSVSWYQQTPGQGLQFLFEYFSETQRNKGNFPGRFSGRQFSNSRSEMNVSTLELGDSALYLCASSLVLTEAFFGQGTRLTVV.

The chain joins TRBV19 to TRBJ2-7; D is unresolved. The germline CDR1 and CDR2 sequences are LNHDA and SQIVND (reference sequence). This CDR3 is built from 14 residues. V lost 5 bases to trimming and J lost 0 bases, with 11 bases between them. CDR3 coding DNA: TGTGCCAGTAGTTTCGGTTGGAGCTCCTACGAGCAGTACTTC. Translating gives CASSFGWSSYEQYF.

The CDR3 protein is CASSRQGAAYNSPLHF. As DNA, the CDR3 is TGTGCCAGCAGCAGGCAGGGGGCGGCTTATAATTCACCCCTCCACTTT. V usage is TRBV28 and J usage is TRBJ1-6, with 8 bases aligning to TRBD1. Unmatched junction bases numbered 8, after V lost 6 bases and J lost 4 bases. The CDR3 is 16 amino acids. CDR1 is MDHEN and CDR2 is SYDVKM in the germline V gene. The full variable domain, in which reference TRBV28 and TRBJ1-6 provide the parts outside the CDR3, is DVKVTQSSRYLVKRTGEKVFLECVQDMDHENMFWYRQDPGLGLRLIYFSYDVKMKEKGDIPEGYSVSREKKERFSLILESASTNQTSMYLCASSRQGAAYNSPLHFGNGTRLTVT.

This clone showed up just a few times. The chain has TRBV19 and TRBJ2-1; either TRBD1 or TRBD2 may supply D (5 bases each). V was shortened by 5 bases and J by 9 bases, with 11 bases between the two germline ends. The CDR3 extends over 12 amino acids. Per the germline V gene, CDR1 is LNHDA and CDR2 is SQIVND (reference sequence). CDR3 loop: CASSFAGSEQFF. CDR3 nucleotides: TGTGCCAGTAGTTTCGCAGGGAGTGAGCAGTTCTTC.

The V and J genes are TRBV6-5 and TRBJ2-5; 7 positions agree with TRBD2. This CDR3 is 16 amino acids long. With V trimmed by 0 bases and J by 5 bases, 9 bases remained unmatched. Germline CDR1 MNHEY, CDR2 SVGAGI. The CDR3 DNA reads TGTGCCAGCAGTTACTCAACCGGGAGGCATGGGGAGACCCAGTACTTC. Translating it yields CASSYSTGRHGETQYF.

As for this clone: One end of the junction varies from germline; a read error may be responsible. The V call is TRBV11-2, the J call TRBJ1-5; TRBD1 agrees at 7 bases. From germline, CDR1 is SGHAT and CDR2 FQNNGV. The CDR3 spans 15 residues. Here the CDR3 reads CTSSFRGGSNQPQHF. In DNA form, the CDR3 reads TGTACCAGCAGTTTCAGGGGGGGGAGCAATCAGCCCCAGCATTTT.

The V and J genes are TRBV28 and TRBJ1-2, with D tentatively TRBD1 (6 bases). CDR3 length: 13 residues. The germline V gene encodes CDR1 MDHEN and CDR2 SYDVKM. Trimming cost V 3 bases and J 5 bases, with 10 bases left between them. CDR3 DNA sequence: TGTGCCAGCAGTTTTAACAGGGTATATGGCTACACCTTC. Protein sequence: CASSFNRVYGYTF.

The rearrangement uses TRBV19 and TRBJ2-7; D ambiguous. V was clipped by 4 bases and J by 5 bases, with 12 bases between them. Germline V gives CDR1 LNHDA, CDR2 SQIVND (reference sequence). The CDR3 has 13 amino acids. CDR3 loop: CASSTRQLDEQYF. The CDR3 bases are TGTGCCAGTAGTACGAGACAATTAGACGAGCAGTACTTC.

The rearrangement links TRBV10-1 to TRBJ2-3; 7 bases map to TRBD1. Germline trimming cut 0 bases from V and 3 bases from J; bases unmatched to any gene: 0. Germline CDR1 and CDR2: WNHNN and SYGVQD (reference sequence). This CDR3 is built from 14 residues. The CDR3 loop reads CASSESTGTDTQYF. The CDR3 DNA reads as TGCGCCAGCAGTGAGTCGACAGGGACAGATACGCAGTATTTT.

The chain links TRBV16 to TRBJ2-1; no firm D call. CDR1 is KGHSY and CDR2 is FQNENV in the germline V gene. V was pared by 2 bases and J by 8 bases, with 10 bases between. The CDR3 runs to 13 residues. This CDR3 is CASSQRVRDEQFF. The CDR3 DNA follows: TGTGCCAGCAGCCAACGGGTTCGGGATGAGCAGTTCTTC.

The genes are TRBV6-1 and TRBJ2-7; a weak D match, TRBD1 (6 bases). Germline values: CDR1 MNHNS, CDR2 SASEGT. Trimming shortened V by 3 bases and J by 3 bases, and 18 bases separated the two germline ends. This CDR3 comprises 16 residues. The CDR3 DNA follows: TGTGCCAGCAGTGATGCACCTAGGGGGAGATTCTACGAGCAGTACTTC. This encodes CASSDAPRGRFYEQYF.

V gene TRBV25-1 combines with J gene TRBJ1-4, with D possibly TRBD1 on 5 matching bases. V shed 10 bases and J shed 8 bases, with 14 bases lying between them. The CDR3 is 12 amino acids. In germline, CDR1 is MGHDK, CDR2 SYGVNS. Here the CDR3 reads CATTQDEEKLFF. The CDR3 bases are TGTGCCACAACACAGGACGAAGAAAAACTGTTTTTT.

This clone was detected once. V gene TRBV7-9 combines with J gene TRBJ1-1; D perhaps matches TRBD1 (5 bases). V lost 3 bases, J lost 6 bases, and 17 bases lay in between. This CDR3 is built from 15 residues. Germline-derived CDR1 and CDR2 are SEHNR and FQNEAQ (reference sequence). CDR3 DNA: TGTGCCAGCAGCTTCAATCGGCAGGGCGAGGCTGAAGCTTTCTTT. Translation: CASSFNRQGEAEAFF. Looking up the rest from reference TRBV7-9 and TRBJ1-1 gives the full variable domain: DTGVSQNPRHKITKRGQNVTFRCDPISEHNRLYWYRQTLGQGPEFLTYFQNEAQLEKSRLLSDRFSAERPKGSFSTLEIQRTEQGDSAMYLCASSFNRQGEAEAFFGQGTRLTVV.

The rearrangement joins TRBV12-2 to TRBJ1-1; the table's D call, TRBD1, was not checked against the DNA. TRBV12-2 constitutes a pseudogene. The CDR3 length is 16 residues. For the CDR3, the DNA is TGTGCAAGTCGCGCCCCCCGGACAGGGGAGAACACTGAAGCTTTCTTT. Its protein product is CASRAPRTGENTEAFF.

V usage is TRBV4-2 and J usage is TRBJ1-4; D might be TRBD1 (5 bases). CDR3 length: 18 amino acids. The V gene's germline CDR1 is LGHNA and CDR2 YNFKEQ. The V end was cut by 7 bases, the J end by 8 bases, with 29 bases between. CDR3 DNA sequence: TGTGCCAGCAAACAAAGTTCAGGGAGGGCAGGCGGGAGGGAAAAACTGTTTTTT. Translating gives CASKQSSGRAGGREKLFF.

The chain uses TRBV19 and TRBJ2-7; D unclear. This CDR3 spans 14 amino acids. V lost 4 bases and J 2 bases, leaving 12 bases between the germline ends. Germline V CDR1 and CDR2: LNHDA, SQIVND (reference sequence). The CDR3, as DNA: TGTGCCAGTAGTACGGCGGACGGACCCTACGAGCAGTACTTC. Translation: CASSTADGPYEQYF. Full variable domain (remainder filled in from reference TRBV19 and TRBJ2-7): DGGITQSPKYLFRKEGQNVTLSCEQNLNHDAMYWYRQDPGQGLRLIYYSQIVNDFQKGDIAEGYSVSREKKESFPLTVTSAQKNPTAFYLCASSTADGPYEQYFGPGTRLTVT.

This sequence joins TRBV19 and TRBJ2-1; no reliable D call. Germline-derived CDR1 and CDR2 are LNHDA and SQIVND (reference sequence). Trimming shortened V by 5 bases and J by 0 bases, and 11 bases separated the two germline ends. This CDR3 has 15 amino acids. CDR3 in amino acids: CASSLGLGSYNEQFF. CDR3 nucleotides: TGTGCCAGTAGTCTGGGCTTGGGCTCCTACAATGAGCAGTTCTTC.

The V and J genes are TRBV7-9 and TRBJ2-3; D gene ambiguous. CDR3 length: 12 residues. The V gene lost 5 bases and the J gene lost 8 bases, with 11 bases spanning the gap. Germline V gene data show CDR1 as SEHNR and CDR2 as FQNEAQ (reference sequence). Written as DNA, the CDR3 is TGTGCCAGCAGCCGACCCGATGGTACGCAGTATTTT. Its protein is CASSRPDGTQYF.

The chain is built from TRBV30 and TRBJ1-1; no clear D. The CDR3 has 13 amino acids. In germline, CDR1 is GTSNPN, CDR2 SVGIG (reference sequence). The germline V and J ends were trimmed by 7 bases and 3 bases, with 15 bases remaining between them. CDR3 protein: CASRPLGYTEAFF. The CDR3 DNA is TGTGCCTCCCGTCCCTTGGGGTACACTGAAGCTTTCTTT.

The rearrangement links TRBV29-1 to TRBJ2-1; D gene ambiguous. The CDR3 has 13 amino acids. The V gene's germline CDR1 is SQVTM and CDR2 ANQGSEA. Trimming removed 6 bases from V and 4 bases from J, with 13 bases in between. CDR3: CSVFSGPYNEQFF. Written as DNA, the CDR3 is TGCAGCGTCTTCTCCGGACCGTACAATGAGCAGTTCTTC.

The gene calls are TRBV18 and TRBJ2-1; D is unclear. Trimming removed 2 bases at V and 6 bases at J, with 2 bases between. CDR1 is KGHSH, CDR2 LQKENI, per germline. This CDR3 is 11 amino acids long. CDR3 sequence (DNA): TGTGCCAGCTCACCAAGCAATGAGCAGTTCTTC. Amino acids: CASSPSNEQFF.

J is TRBJ2-7 and V is TRBV4-1, with D uncertain. The CDR3 spans 16 residues. Germline CDR1 and CDR2: MGHRA and YSYEKL. V was shortened by 0 bases and J by 4 bases, with 16 bases between the two germline ends. The CDR3 here is CASSQEVARPLYEQYF. Written as DNA, the CDR3 is TGCGCCAGCAGCCAAGAAGTAGCCCGGCCCCTATACGAGCAGTACTTC.